The 4 T cell receptor beta chains in this list originate from one sample, sequenced in a study of cytomegalovirus exposure and HLA in healthy donors. PCR was performed using 60 Vbeta and 13 Jbeta primers. Assay: immunoSEQ multiplex PCR; the TCRdb copy retains only in-frame clones and omits some. The data contain 130,000 or so clones, about 8.5% of them singletons. Sequences were obtained from PBMCs. The origin of the receptors is a man in his forties or fifties in good health and CMV-seronegative.

This clone was detected only a few times. This rearrangement joins TRBV7-9 to TRBJ2-2; tentative D call: TRBD1 (5 bases). Trimming took off 11 bases at V and 4 bases at J, with 14 bases between the two ends. Germline V gene data show CDR1 as SEHNR and CDR2 as FQNEAQ (reference sequence). The CDR3 sequence is 13 residues long. CDR3 in amino acids: CALGAESTGELFF. CDR3 DNA: TGTGCCTTAGGGGCAGAATCCACCGGGGAGCTGTTTTTT.

This clone occurred a few times. The same CDR3 arises from other DNA sequences in this sample as well. This chain joins TRBV5-6 and TRBJ2-1; 9 bases agree with TRBD2. Germline assignment: CDR1 SGHDT and CDR2 YYEEEE. CDR3 length: 14 amino acids. V lost 5 bases, J lost 15 bases, and 15 bases stayed unmatched. CDR3 amino acids: CASRYQGSSGVRFF. CDR3 in DNA: TGTGCCAGCAGATATCAGGGATCTAGCGGGGTGAGGTTCTTC.

In this sample, this clone turned up a few times. Written as DNA, the CDR3 is TGTGCCAGCAGTTACCGGAGCAGCCCCCACGAGCAGTACTTC. This gives the protein CASSYRSSPHEQYF. The chain recombines TRBV6-5 with TRBJ2-7; D gene ambiguous. Trimming cost V 2 bases and J 5 bases, with 13 bases left between them. Germline CDR1 is MNHEY and CDR2 is SVGAGI. This CDR3 contains 14 residues.

The sample holds a few counts of this clone. CDR3 amino acids: CASRLGTATNYGYTF. CDR3 nucleotide sequence: TGTGCCAGCAGATTAGGGACAGCAACTAACTATGGCTACACCTTC. The chain links TRBV6-6 to TRBJ1-2; 7 bases align to TRBD1. From germline, CDR1 is MNHNY and CDR2 SVGAGI (reference sequence). V lost 6 bases and J lost 0; bases outside the gene matches: 7. The CDR3 consists of 15 residues.